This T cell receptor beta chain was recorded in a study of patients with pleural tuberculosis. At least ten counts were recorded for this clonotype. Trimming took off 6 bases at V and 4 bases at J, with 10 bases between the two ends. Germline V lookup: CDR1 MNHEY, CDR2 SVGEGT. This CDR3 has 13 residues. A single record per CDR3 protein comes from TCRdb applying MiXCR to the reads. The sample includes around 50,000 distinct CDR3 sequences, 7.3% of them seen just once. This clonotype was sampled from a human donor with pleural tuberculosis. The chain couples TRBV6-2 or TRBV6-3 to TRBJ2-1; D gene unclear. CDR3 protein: CASSPLEYNEQFF. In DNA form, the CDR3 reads TGTGCCAGCAGCCCCCTCGAGTACAATGAGCAGTTCTTC.